The 26 T cell receptor beta chains listed next were all sequenced from one sample in a study of STAT5B mutations in CD4+ large granular lymphocyte leukemia. Here immunoSEQ multiplex PCR was the method, and the copy in TCRdb shows in-frame clones only, minus some. The data show approximately 28,000 clones, 85% to 90% seen once. The sequenced sample consisted of CD4+ T cells from blood buffy coats. The source of these receptors is a human donor in good health.

The chain couples TRBV18 to TRBJ1-5, with D possibly matching TRBD1 (5 bases). This CDR3 is built from 16 residues. Germline CDR1 reads KGHSH; CDR2 reads LQKENI. V was clipped by 2 bases and J by 1 base, with 12 bases between them. CDR3 bases: TGTGCCAGCTCACCATCGGGGGGGTTCAGCAATCAGCCCCAGCATTTT. This sequence encodes CASSPSGGFSNQPQHF. The whole variable domain, filled in from reference TRBV18 and TRBJ1-5, reads NAGVMQNPRHLVRRRGQEARLRCSPMKGHSHVYWYRQLPEEGLKFMVYLQKENIIDESGMPKERFSAEFPKEGPSILRIQQVVRGDSAAYFCASSPSGGFSNQPQHFGDGTRLSIL.

This clone appeared a few times. The rearrangement joins TRBV29-1 to TRBJ2-2; D gene unclear. The germline V gene has CDR1 SQVTM and CDR2 ANQGSEA. The CDR3 loop spans 9 amino acids. Trimming pared 8 bases from V and 8 bases from J, leaving 6 bases between. The CDR3 sequence is CSPSGELFF. The CDR3 nucleotides read TGCAGCCCTTCTGGGGAGCTGTTTTTT.

The gene calls are TRBV5-1 and TRBJ2-5, with 8 bases matching TRBD2. The CDR3 runs 16 residues. Unmatched junction bases numbered 15, after V lost 4 bases and J lost 7 bases. The V gene's germline CDR1 is SGHRS and CDR2 YFSETQ. The CDR3 DNA sequence: TGCGCCAGCAGCCCCCCCTGGGACTCCGGGGGGGTGACCCAGTACTTC. This sequence encodes CASSPPWDSGGVTQYF. Together with reference TRBV5-1 and TRBJ2-5, the CDR3 gives the full variable domain: KAGVTQTPRYLIKTRGQQVTLSCSPISGHRSVSWYQQTPGQGLQFLFEYFSETQRNKGNFPGRFSGRQFSNSRSEMNVSTLELGDSALYLCASSPPWDSGGVTQYFGPGTRLLVL.

The genes are TRBV10-3 and TRBJ1-1; 12 bases agree with TRBD1. Trimming removed 8 bases from V and 6 bases from J; junction bases left unmatched: 7. The CDR3 loop spans 14 amino acids. Looked up from germline, CDR1 is ENHRY and CDR2 is SYGVKD. The CDR3 nucleotides read TGTGCCATCTTGGGGACAGGGGGCTGGGCTGAAGCTTTCTTT. It codes for CAILGTGGWAEAFF.

The chain combines TRBV18 with TRBJ2-6, with D unclear. CDR3 length: 14 amino acids. Germline CDR1 reads KGHSH; CDR2 reads LQKENI. Deletions cut 0 bases from V and 4 bases from J, with 4 bases between. CDR3 region: CASSPPSGANVLTF. The CDR3 coding sequence is TGTGCCAGCTCACCACCCTCCGGGGCCAACGTCCTGACTTTC.

This rearrangement joins TRBV2 to TRBJ2-5; 7 nucleotides agree with TRBD2. Per the germline V gene, CDR1 is SNHLY and CDR2 is FYNNEI. The CDR3 has 14 amino acids. After removal of 6 bases from V and 5 bases from J, the junction contained 9 bases not matched to a gene. This CDR3 is CASRRAGRLETQYF. CDR3 DNA sequence: TGTGCCAGCAGAAGAGCGGGAAGGCTGGAGACCCAGTACTTC.

V gene TRBV10-2 combines with J gene TRBJ2-3; D is possibly TRBD1 (6 bases). The germline V gene has CDR1 WSHSY and CDR2 SAAADI. CDR3 length equals 13 residues. V was pared by 2 bases and J by 5 bases, with 8 bases between. The CDR3 loop is CASSEQGKDTQYF. The CDR3 nucleotides read TGCGCCAGCAGTGAGCAGGGGAAAGATACGCAGTATTTT.

The CDR3 loop reads CASSPGQGIRSTEAFF. In nucleotides, the CDR3 is TGTGCCAGCAGTCCCGGACAGGGAATAAGGTCCACTGAAGCTTTCTTT. This chain uses TRBV28 with TRBJ1-1; TRBD1 agrees at 8 bases. The junction had 12 bases not matched to a gene; V was cut back by 5 bases and J by 4 bases. Germline CDR1 MDHEN, CDR2 SYDVKM. The CDR3 length is 16 residues.

The J gene is TRBJ2-2, the V gene TRBV10-1; 12 bases align to TRBD2. CDR1 is WNHNN and CDR2 is SYGVQD in the germline V gene (reference sequence). The CDR3 sequence is 17 residues long. With V trimmed by 2 bases and J by 6 bases, 7 bases remained unmatched. CDR3 region: CASSELAGGPRAGELFF. CDR3 nucleotides: TGCGCCAGCAGTGAGCTAGCGGGAGGGCCGAGAGCCGGGGAGCTGTTTTTT.

The V gene is TRBV7-2, the J gene TRBJ2-2; D unclear. V was trimmed by 1 base and J by 4 bases, leaving 13 bases between them. The CDR3 runs to 16 residues. The V gene's germline CDR1 is SGHTA and CDR2 FQGNSA. CDR3 in amino acids: CASSLGGRVGTGELFF. The CDR3 DNA follows: TGTGCCAGCAGCTTAGGAGGTCGGGTAGGCACCGGGGAGCTGTTTTTT.

The chain employs TRBV27 and TRBJ2-3; D is unresolved. CDR3 size: 13 residues. Looked up from germline, CDR1 is MNHEY and CDR2 is SMNVEV (reference sequence). Deletions cut 6 bases from V and 0 bases from J, with 7 bases between. The CDR3 here is CASRTLSTDTQYF. CDR3 DNA sequence: TGTGCCAGCAGGACACTGAGCACAGATACGCAGTATTTT.

The chain uses TRBV27 and TRBJ2-7, with TRBD2 matching over 8 bases. After removal of 1 base from V and 5 bases from J, the junction contained 4 bases not matched to a gene. CDR3 length equals 14 residues. The germline gives CDR1 MNHEY, CDR2 SMNVEV (reference sequence). This chain's CDR3 is CASSLLPGGNEQYF. In DNA form, the CDR3 reads TGTGCCAGCAGTTTATTACCGGGGGGGAACGAGCAGTACTTC.

This clone was counted a single time. An end of the junction does not agree with germline; a read error may underlie this. The J gene is TRBJ2-1, the V gene TRBV7-7; 15 nucleotides match TRBD2. The CDR3 is 15 residues long. The V gene's germline CDR1 is SSHAT and CDR2 FNYEAQ (reference sequence). The CDR3 sequence: CASSLGLAGGDEQFF. Written as DNA, the CDR3 is TGTGCTAGCAGCTTGGGACTAGCGGGAGGAGATGAGCAGTTCTTC.

The chain joins TRBV15 to TRBJ2-5; maybe TRBD2 (5 bases). This CDR3 comprises 17 residues. Germline values: CDR1 LNHNV, CDR2 YYDKDF (reference sequence). V shed 0 bases and J shed 0 bases, with 14 bases lying between them. The chain's CDR3 is CATSRDEGRVYQETQYF. In DNA, the CDR3 is TGTGCCACCAGCAGAGATGAGGGTCGGGTCTACCAAGAGACCCAGTACTTC.

The V call is TRBV29-1, the J call TRBJ2-1; possible D gene TRBD1, 5 bases. Trimming shortened V by 1 base and J by 8 bases, and 18 bases separated the two germline ends. The CDR3 totals 15 residues. The germline CDR1 and CDR2 sequences are SQVTM and ANQGSEA. The CDR3 sequence: CSVEVLGLGVDEQFF. The DNA of the CDR3 is TGCAGCGTTGAAGTTTTGGGGCTAGGGGTCGATGAGCAGTTCTTC.

The V gene is TRBV5-1, the J gene TRBJ1-1, with 10 bases that match TRBD1. In germline, CDR1 is SGHRS, CDR2 YFSETQ. V lost 5 bases and J lost 7; bases outside the gene matches: 14. This CDR3 is 16 amino acids long. This CDR3 is CASSRQGAGDSREAFF. CDR3 DNA sequence: TGCGCCAGCAGTCGACAGGGGGCGGGGGACTCCCGTGAAGCTTTCTTT.

The V call is TRBV19, the J call TRBJ1-3; no definite D call. In germline, CDR1 is LNHDA, CDR2 SQIVND (reference sequence). CDR3 length: 13 amino acids. V lost 8 bases to trimming and J lost 0 bases, with 8 bases between them. The DNA for the CDR3 is TGTGCCAGTGGGAAGCTCTCTGGAAACACCATATATTTT. Its protein is CASGKLSGNTIYF.

This chain connects TRBV29-1 to TRBJ2-6; D gene uncertain. Trimming cost V 4 bases and J 0 bases, with 4 bases left between them. The length of the CDR3 is 13 residues. Per germline, CDR1 SQVTM and CDR2 ANQGSEA. The CDR3 region has the DNA TGCAGCGTTGCCATCTCTGGGGCCAACGTCCTGACTTTC. It encodes CSVAISGANVLTF. The variable domain in full, completed from reference TRBV29-1 and TRBJ2-6, reads SAVISQKPSRDICQRGTSLTIQCQVDSQVTMMFWYRQQPGQSLTLIATANQGSEATYESGFVIDKFPISRPNLTFSTLTVSNMSPEDSSIYLCSVAISGANVLTFGAGSRLTVL.

This clone was seen a handful of times. The chain is built from TRBV10-1 and TRBJ2-7; tentative D call: TRBD2 (5 bases). Germline V gene data show CDR1 as WNHNN and CDR2 as SYGVQD (reference sequence). V lost 2 bases, J lost 2 bases, and 7 bases lay in between. The CDR3 consists of 13 residues. CDR3 sequence reads: CASSETGTYEQYF. The CDR3 DNA reads TGCGCCAGCAGTGAGACGGGAACCTACGAGCAGTACTTC.

The count of this clone is one. This rearrangement joins TRBV28 to TRBJ2-1; 8 bases match TRBD2. Germline CDR1 MDHEN, CDR2 SYDVKM. The CDR3 is made up of 15 amino acids. J was trimmed by 2 bases and V by 7 bases; bases with no gene match: 7. The CDR3 is CASTVGGGPYNEQFF. The CDR3 DNA is TGTGCCAGCACGGTCGGGGGGGGACCCTACAATGAGCAGTTCTTC. The whole variable domain, remainder taken from reference TRBV28 and TRBJ2-1, is DVKVTQSSRYLVKRTGEKVFLECVQDMDHENMFWYRQDPGLGLRLIYFSYDVKMKEKGDIPEGYSVSREKKERFSLILESASTNQTSMYLCASTVGGGPYNEQFFGPGTRLTVL.

The rearrangement uses TRBV7-9 and TRBJ2-2, with 10 bases identical to TRBD2. J lost 1 base, V lost 2 bases, and 10 bases had no gene match. The CDR3 extends over 19 amino acids. The germline V gene has CDR1 SEHNR and CDR2 FQNEAQ (reference sequence). As DNA, the CDR3 is TGTGCCAGCAGCTTACGAGCGGGAGGGCTCCAGAAGAACACCGGGGAGCTGTTTTTT. Translating gives CASSLRAGGLQKNTGELFF. The full variable domain, its missing parts supplied by reference TRBV7-9 and TRBJ2-2, is DTGVSQNPRHKITKRGQNVTFRCDPISEHNRLYWYRQTLGQGPEFLTYFQNEAQLEKSRLLSDRFSAERPKGSFSTLEIQRTEQGDSAMYLCASSLRAGGLQKNTGELFFGEGSRLTVL.

The chain carries TRBV25-1 and TRBJ1-1, with TRBD1 identical over 8 bases. The CDR3 sequence is 15 residues long. The J segment lost 4 bases and the V segment lost 4 bases, leaving 8 bases of the junction unmatched. Germline CDR1 is MGHDK and CDR2 is SYGVNS. The CDR3 bases are TGTGCCAGCAGTGCCCCCCGAACAGGGGGCACTGAAGCTTTCTTT. The encoded protein is CASSAPRTGGTEAFF.

A note on this clone: Germline and junction disagree at one end, which may indicate a read error. The chain is built from TRBV6-1 and TRBJ1-1; D possibly corresponds to TRBD1 (6 bases). The CDR3 runs to 18 residues. Germline loops: CDR1 MNHNS, CDR2 SASEGT. CDR3: CVSSKVGELVTGNAEAFF. The CDR3 region has the DNA TGTGTCAGCAGTAAAGTCGGGGAGTTGGTTACAGGGAACGCTGAAGCTTTCTTT.

The chain joins TRBV19 to TRBJ1-1, with 8 bases identical to TRBD1. With 3 bases clipped from V and 4 bases from J, the junction kept 4 bases outside the gene matches. The germline V gene has CDR1 LNHDA and CDR2 SQIVND (reference sequence). The CDR3 sequence is 14 residues long. The CDR3 sequence is CASSIQGAGTEAFF. The DNA for the CDR3 is TGTGCCAGTAGTATCCAGGGGGCAGGCACTGAAGCTTTCTTT. The full variable domain, its missing parts supplied by reference TRBV19 and TRBJ1-1, is DGGITQSPKYLFRKEGQNVTLSCEQNLNHDAMYWYRQDPGQGLRLIYYSQIVNDFQKGDIAEGYSVSREKKESFPLTVTSAQKNPTAFYLCASSIQGAGTEAFFGQGTRLTVV.

The rearrangement uses TRBV19 and TRBJ1-5; D is ambiguous. V was pared by 7 bases and J by 5 bases, with 12 bases between. Germline CDR1 LNHDA, CDR2 SQIVND (reference sequence). The CDR3 runs 13 residues. CDR3 amino acids: CASMGTGDQPQHF. CDR3 nucleotides: TGTGCCAGTATGGGAACCGGGGATCAGCCCCAGCATTTT.

This rearrangement joins TRBV19 to TRBJ1-1; D remains unclear. The CDR3 sequence is 13 residues long. Trimming removed 6 bases at V and 4 bases at J, with 12 bases between. In germline, CDR1 is LNHDA, CDR2 SQIVND (reference sequence). The CDR3 nucleotides read TGTGCCAGTAGCAGTATTACCGGCACTGAAGCTTTCTTT. Residues: CASSSITGTEAFF.